A selection of T cell receptor beta chains follows, all from one sample in a study of early T cells in non-severe SARS-CoV-2 infection. TCRdb analysed the 5' RACE reads with MiXCR anew, one entry per CDR3 protein. The sample records 35,000 to 55,000 distinct CDR3 sequences, about 25% being singletons. Sequencing was performed on whole blood, taken at baseline. The receptors were sampled from an adult who was a healthcare worker with PCR-confirmed SARS-CoV-2 infection or an uninfected control (not recorded which). The CDR3 runs from the conserved cysteine through the conserved F or W. The order of the fields is J gene, V gene, CDR3 protein.

>TRBJ1-2|TRBV9
CASSPELRQGTSGYGYTF
>TRBJ2-5|TRBV11-2
CASSFSGIGTQYF
>TRBJ2-7|TRBV7-6
CASSSLTSGEIYEQYF
>TRBJ1-6|TRBV5-1
CASSLTEDISPLHF
>TRBJ2-5|TRBV9
CASSPGQETQYF
>TRBJ2-3|TRBV7-3
CASGGRGDTQYF
>TRBJ2-3|TRBV12-3/TRBV12-4
CASGRDRAFLQYF
>TRBJ2-7|TRBV5-4
CASSLDSQEQYF
>TRBJ2-7|TRBV5-1
CASSLVTGGSPAYEQYF
>TRBJ2-7|TRBV7-9
CASSLGRRVFEQYF
>TRBJ1-6|TRBV6-2/TRBV6-3
CASSYNRGETPLHF
>TRBJ2-5|TRBV7-9
CASSLPPSETQYF
>TRBJ2-2|TRBV9
CASKLSTNTGELFF
>TRBJ1-1|TRBV18
CASSPRGADTEAFF
>TRBJ1-1|TRBV20-1
CSALLTVDEAFF
>TRBJ2-5|TRBV20-1
CSAEGLASQETQYF
>TRBJ2-1|TRBV20-1
CSARQGLSGEQFF
>TRBJ2-3|TRBV5-4
CASSLVGSGGAGADTQYF
>TRBJ2-1|TRBV27
CASSKRIAGAPMEQFF
>TRBJ2-1|TRBV5-4
CASSLEATTYNEQFF
>TRBJ1-2|TRBV20-1
CSAGTLFSGYTF
>TRBJ2-1|TRBV14
CASSQGRTVVNEQFF
>TRBJ2-2|TRBV5-1
CASSPDRTTGELFF
>TRBJ2-7|TRBV12-3/TRBV12-4
CASSSRDRVDEQYF
>TRBJ2-3|TRBV4-2
CASSQGLRTDTQYF
>TRBJ2-2|TRBV2
CASTEIGQNTGELFF
>TRBJ1-1|TRBV20-1
CSASDSGRMNTEAFF
>TRBJ2-5|TRBV14
CASSPLRQVSRETQYF
>TRBJ2-1|TRBV9
CASSVGTSGLNEQFF
>TRBJ2-7|TRBV11-3
CASSLSSGESYEQYF
>TRBJ2-1|TRBV6-6
CASSPRGPGAGNEQFF
>TRBJ2-3|TRBV6-1
CASSALPLAGEFTDTQYF
>TRBJ2-5|TRBV5-1
CASSLGRAETQYF
>TRBJ2-2|TRBV5-1
CASYYTGELFF
>TRBJ1-4|TRBV4-1
CASSRATATNEKLFF
>TRBJ2-5|TRBV7-2
CASSPGTLQETQYF
>TRBJ2-5|TRBV11-1
CASTPSRRGQETQYF
>TRBJ2-7|TRBV10-3
CAISDAGLMFYEQYF